The clone carrying this TCR beta chain was picked up a small number of times. This sample stems from a study of T-cell memory formation after mild COVID-19. Each CDR3 protein gets one entry after TCRdb re-called the 5' RACE reads with MiXCR. This sample has fewer than 300,000 distinct CDR3 sequences, with 16% found just once. Trimming cost V 4 bases and J 2 bases, with 7 bases left between them. Germline V gene data show CDR1 as SGHRS and CDR2 as YFSETQ. The CDR3 runs 13 residues. The chain carries TRBV5-1 and TRBJ1-3; D ambiguous. The sequencing input was PBMCs or a T cell subset sorted from them (not recorded which). This TCR derives from a young man who had mild COVID-19 (a few samples of this study predate the infection). Cell type and time point are not known. The CDR3 is CASSQNPGNTIYF. The CDR3 bases are TGCGCCAGCAGCCAAAATCCTGGAAACACCATATATTTT. Full variable domain (rest looked up from reference TRBV5-1 and TRBJ1-3): KAGVTQTPRYLIKTRGQQVTLSCSPISGHRSVSWYQQTPGQGLQFLFEYFSETQRNKGNFPGRFSGRQFSNSRSEMNVSTLELGDSALYLCASSQNPGNTIYFGEGSWLTVV.